This T cell receptor (beta chain) was sequenced during a study of control samples from healthy donors and cancer patients. V was shortened by 3 bases and J by 7 bases, with 10 bases between the two germline ends. The CDR3 sequence is 13 residues long. The table came from immunoSEQ multiplex PCR; TCRdb's copy has only in-frame clones and leaves some out. The sample contains under 150,000 clones, about 95% of which appear only once. The sequenced material came from blood. The chain joins TRBV12-3 or TRBV12-4 to TRBJ2-4, with D possibly TRBD1 on 6 matching bases. The origin of this receptor is a man under 40 in good health. The CDR3 sequence is CASSFSQGNIQYF. CDR3 sequence (DNA): TGTGCCAGCAGTTTCTCACAGGGTAACATTCAGTACTTC.